This T cell receptor beta chain was recovered during a study of cytomegalovirus exposure and HLA in healthy donors. The CDR3 length is 13 residues. Per germline, CDR1 MGHRA and CDR2 YSYEKL. Trimming left V 1 base short and J 9 bases short, with 10 bases between. Vbeta (60) and Jbeta (13) primers were used in the PCR. The protocol was immunoSEQ multiplex PCR, while the TCRdb copy is restricted to in-frame clones and leaves out a portion. The sample lists under 200,000 clones; 82% were seen once. This TCR came from a girl under 18 in good health and CMV-seropositive. Sequencing used PBMCs. This sequence joins TRBV4-1 and TRBJ2-1; maybe TRBD1 (5 bases). The CDR3 sequence is CASSQVQGGEQFF. The DNA of the CDR3 is TGCGCCAGCAGCCAAGTTCAGGGTGGTGAGCAGTTCTTC.